This T cell receptor (beta chain) emerged from a study of blood T cell repertoires in COVID-19. The wider study: The United States, Italy and Spain provided the acute and convalescent COVID-19 samples.

This clone was observed once. The method was immunoSEQ multiplex PCR; TCRdb's version includes in-frame clones alone and lacks a portion of them. The sample carries about 95,000 clones, approximately 80% recorded once. The V gene's germline CDR1 is SNHLY and CDR2 FYNNEI. There are 15 residues in the CDR3. V was clipped by 3 bases and J by 11 bases; unmatched bases: 11. The rearrangement uses TRBV2 and TRBJ1-4; 8 bases are a match to TRBD1. This TCR came from a human donor in a cohort sampled during active COVID-19. Sequencing input: peripheral blood. The CDR3 bases are TGTGCCAGCAGTGAGAACGGACAGGGAGGCGAGAAACTGTTTTTT. Its protein product is CASSENGQGGEKLFF.